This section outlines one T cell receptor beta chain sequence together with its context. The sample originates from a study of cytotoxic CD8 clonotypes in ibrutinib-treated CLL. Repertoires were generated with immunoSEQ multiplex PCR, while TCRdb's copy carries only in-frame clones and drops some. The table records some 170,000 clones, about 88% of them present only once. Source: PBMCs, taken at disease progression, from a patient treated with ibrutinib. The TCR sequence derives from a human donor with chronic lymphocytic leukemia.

In DNA, the CDR3 is TGTGCCAGCAGTTTAATACAGAACACTGAAGCTTTCTTT. It codes for CASSLIQNTEAFF. V gene TRBV27 combines with J gene TRBJ1-1; D gene ambiguous. Trimming pared 2 bases from V and 1 base from J, leaving 5 bases between. Germline CDR1 reads MNHEY; CDR2 reads SMNVEV (reference sequence). This CDR3 comprises 13 residues.